This entry lists 7 T cell receptor beta chains sequenced from one sample in a study of tumor and adjacent non-tumor tissue in lung cancer. TCRbeta libraries were built with three rounds of nested PCR, modified from ARM-PCR. TCRdb called the multiplex PCR reads again in MiXCR, with one record for every CDR3 protein. The sample has some 70,000 distinct CDR3 sequences; approximately 71% are singletons. No cell sorting was done before RNA was extracted from the tissue. The normal lung tissue was taken more than 3 cm from the tumor edge. Sequencing was performed on distant non-tumor lung tissue. The receptors shown here come from a woman aged 45-60 years with non-small cell lung cancer.

As regards this clonotype: At one end, the junction sequence differs from germline, possibly due to a read error. The V call is TRBV5-1, the J call TRBJ1-1; 7 bases are a match to TRBD1. CDR1 is SGHRS, CDR2 YFSETQ, per germline. CDR3 length: 14 amino acids. The CDR3 spells CSSSWIGGANEAFF. For the CDR3, the DNA is TGCTCCAGCAGCTGGATAGGGGGCGCGAATGAAGCTTTCTTT.

This clonotype was seen a handful of times. The chain employs TRBV11-2 and TRBJ2-5, with 8 bases fitting TRBD2. V shed 0 bases, J shed 5 bases, and the junction held 5 bases outside the gene matches. The length of the CDR3 is 15 residues. Germline V gives CDR1 SGHAT, CDR2 FQNNGV. The chain's CDR3 is CASSLDAGGGETQYF. The CDR3 coding sequence is TGTGCCAGCAGCTTAGATGCGGGGGGCGGGGAGACCCAGTACTTC.

There are a few counts of this clonotype. Sequence at one end of the junction differs from germline and may be a read error. The CDR3 nucleotides are TGTGCCAGCAGCTTGGTCCTAGGGACAAACACCGCGGAGCTGTCTTTT. Residues: CASSLVLGTNTAELSF. The V and J genes are TRBV11-2 and TRBJ2-2; TRBD1 might be the D (6 bases). The CDR3 sequence is 16 residues long. In germline, CDR1 is SGHAT, CDR2 FQNNGV.

This clonotype occurred once. The chain has TRBV10-3 and TRBJ2-7; TRBD2 aligns across 10 bases. V dropped 2 bases and J dropped 4; count of bases not matched to a gene: 5. Germline V gene data show CDR1 as ENHRY and CDR2 as SYGVKD. CDR3 length: 15 amino acids. For the CDR3, the DNA is TGTGCCATCAGTGAGGCTAGCGGGGGCCTTTACGAGCAGTACTTC. Amino acids: CAISEASGGLYEQYF.

This clonotype was observed at least ten times. CDR3 protein: CSGRTSGRALRNEQFF. In DNA form, the CDR3 reads TGCAGCGGACGGACTAGCGGGAGGGCCCTGAGGAATGAGCAGTTCTTC. The genes are TRBV29-1 and TRBJ2-1; 15 bases match TRBD2. Losses at the gene ends were 7 bases for V and 7 bases for J; bases not matched to a gene: 11. The CDR3 spans 16 residues. Germline CDR1 and CDR2: SQVTM and ANQGSEA.

This chain's CDR3 is CASSLDLKAGELFF. For the CDR3, the DNA is TGTGCCAGCAGCTTAGATCTGAAGGCCGGGGAGCTGTTTTTT. The rearrangement joins TRBV11-2 to TRBJ2-2; no clear D. V shed 0 bases and J shed 6 bases, with 8 bases lying between them. CDR3 length: 14 residues. Germline lookup yields CDR1 SGHAT and CDR2 FQNNGV.

The rearrangement uses TRBV11-2 and TRBJ2-2; D ambiguous. CDR1 SGHAT and CDR2 FQNNGV come from the germline V gene. V lost 2 bases and J lost 12, with 25 bases in between. The CDR3 extends over 17 amino acids. CDR3 residues: CASSLSRVPEPQGQLFF. CDR3 sequence (DNA): TGTGCCAGCAGCTTATCGCGCGTCCCGGAGCCCCAAGGGCAGCTGTTTTTT.